A single sample is the source of the 14 T cell receptor beta chains below, sequenced in a study of beta chain features in type 1 diabetes. Reverse transcription of all isolated RNA meant that expressed TCRB transcripts were sequenced. Assay: immunoSEQ multiplex PCR; the TCRdb copy retains only in-frame clones and omits some. The profile shows about 930,000 clones, roughly a sixth of them singletons. Sequencing input: naive CD4+ T cells from blood. The source of these receptors is a woman younger than 35 in good health.

V and J are TRBV7-9 and TRBJ2-1; D not resolved. The CDR3 has 12 amino acids. The germline CDR1 and CDR2 sequences are SEHNR and FQNEAQ (reference sequence). Trimming cost V 1 base and J 5 bases, with 3 bases left between them. The CDR3, as DNA: TGTGCCAGCAGCTTAGACGACAATGAGCAGTTCTTC. This translates into CASSLDDNEQFF.

This clone turned up a few times. The V and J genes are TRBV7-9 and TRBJ2-2; 14 positions match TRBD2. CDR1 SEHNR and CDR2 FQNEAQ come from the germline V gene (reference sequence). Trimming removed 5 bases from V and 6 bases from J; junction bases left unmatched: 8. This CDR3 has 17 residues. CDR3 in DNA: TGTGCCAGCAGCGACCCGACTAGCGGGAGGGCCGCCGGGGAGCTGTTTTTT. It is translated as CASSDPTSGRAAGELFF.

This clone appeared a few times. The chain links TRBV28 to TRBJ1-5, with a possible D match to TRBD1 (5 bases). The CDR3 is made up of 14 amino acids. V gave up 0 bases and J gave up 5 bases, with 8 bases separating them. Germline-derived CDR1 and CDR2 are MDHEN and SYDVKM. This CDR3 is CASSLWGEDQPQHF. DNA for the CDR3: TGTGCCAGCAGTTTATGGGGGGAAGATCAGCCCCAGCATTTT.

The chain recombines TRBV7-2 with TRBJ1-2; D not resolved. The V gene lost 9 bases and the J gene lost 0 bases, with 11 bases spanning the gap. The CDR3 has 13 amino acids. Germline assignment: CDR1 SGHTA and CDR2 FQGNSA. CDR3 sequence (DNA): TGTGCCAGTGTGACGTACACTAACTATGGCTACACCTTC. It codes for CASVTYTNYGYTF.

The chain combines TRBV29-1 with TRBJ1-1; D remains unclear. The length of the CDR3 is 13 residues. From germline, CDR1 is SQVTM and CDR2 ANQGSEA. V shed 7 bases and J shed 4 bases, with 16 bases lying between them. The CDR3 reads CSANYASGTEAFF. CDR3 nucleotide sequence: TGCAGCGCTAACTATGCCTCGGGCACTGAAGCTTTCTTT.

This clone was found a few times. CDR3 protein: CASSWGQAAEKLFF. DNA for the CDR3: TGTGCCAGCAGCTGGGGACAGGCAGCAGAAAAACTGTTTTTT. J is TRBJ1-4 and V is TRBV5-4; 8 nucleotides line up with TRBD1. Looked up from germline, CDR1 is SGHNT and CDR2 is YYREEE (reference sequence). CDR3 length equals 14 residues. V lost 3 bases and J lost 8; bases outside the gene matches: 6.

V gene TRBV7-2 combines with J gene TRBJ1-5, with D possibly being TRBD1 (5 bases). V was trimmed by 5 bases and J by 5 bases, leaving 10 bases between them. Germline CDR1 is SGHTA and CDR2 is FQGNSA. The CDR3 has 13 residues. Here the CDR3 DNA reads TGTGCCAGCAGCCCAGGGCCGTATCAGCCCCAGCATTTT. Its translation: CASSPGPYQPQHF.

The chain recombines TRBV7-2 with TRBJ2-5; 7 bases are shared with TRBD2. The DNA matches TRBJ2-7 better at its end, which makes the J call doubtful. Germline V gene data show CDR1 as SGHTA and CDR2 as FQGNSA. The CDR3 loop spans 15 amino acids. The DNA for the CDR3 is TGTGCCAGCAGCTTAGGTCTAGCGGTTATCTACGAGCAGTACTTC. It specifies CASSLGLAVIYEQYF.

On this clone: Other DNA sequences of this sample code for an identical CDR3. The rearrangement joins TRBV19 to TRBJ2-6, with unresolved D. CDR1 is LNHDA, CDR2 SQIVND, per germline (reference sequence). CDR3 size: 14 residues. Trimming shortened V by 2 bases and J by 3 bases, and 5 bases separated the two germline ends. As DNA, the CDR3 is TGTGCCAGTAGTATATCTAGTGGGGCCAACGTCCTGACTTTC. Residues: CASSISSGANVLTF.

The genes are TRBV7-9 and TRBJ2-3; TRBD2 matches 8 bases. Per germline, CDR1 SEHNR and CDR2 FQNEAQ (reference sequence). The CDR3 runs 16 residues. V was clipped by 5 bases and J by 2 bases; unmatched bases: 9. CDR3 sequence (DNA): TGTGCCAGCAGCCTTGGGACTAGGGGTTCCACAGATACGCAGTATTTT. It is translated as CASSLGTRGSTDTQYF.

Concerning this clone: The sample carries other DNA sequences with the same CDR3. The chain employs TRBV4-3 and TRBJ2-1; D gene unclear. V shed 1 base and J shed 0 bases, with 10 bases lying between them. The CDR3 extends over 16 amino acids. Germline V gene data show CDR1 as LGHNA and CDR2 as YSLEER. CDR3 residues: CASSQGAVSSYNEQFF. The CDR3 DNA reads as TGCGCCAGCAGCCAAGGGGCGGTTAGCTCCTACAATGAGCAGTTCTTC.

The sample holds a few counts of this clone. The V gene is TRBV7-3, the J gene TRBJ2-1; 12 bases line up with TRBD2. This CDR3 contains 15 residues. The germline V gene has CDR1 SGHTA and CDR2 FQGTGA. V was pared by 2 bases and J by 6 bases, with 2 bases of the junction left unmatched. CDR3 region: CASSLGLAGSNEQFF. In DNA form, the CDR3 reads TGTGCCAGCAGCTTAGGACTAGCGGGAAGCAATGAGCAGTTCTTC.

In its sample, this clone was seen a few times. The V and J genes are TRBV27 and TRBJ1-1, with TRBD1 identical over 10 bases. In germline, CDR1 is MNHEY, CDR2 SMNVEV (reference sequence). CDR3 length: 20 amino acids. J lost 0 bases, V lost 0 bases, and 13 bases had no gene match. The CDR3 spells CASSLSDRGVVGTMNTEAFF. The CDR3 coding sequence is TGTGCCAGCAGTTTATCGGACAGGGGGGTCGTTGGGACCATGAACACTGAAGCTTTCTTT.

This clone has only a few counts. This chain links TRBV29-1 with TRBJ1-2; D gene uncertain. This CDR3 has 13 amino acids. V dropped 6 bases and J dropped 8 bases, with 19 bases sitting between them. In germline, CDR1 is SQVTM, CDR2 ANQGSEA. The CDR3 coding sequence is TGCAGCGTCCCCCCCCAAAACTCGGGCGGCTACACCTTC. Its translation: CSVPPQNSGGYTF. The entire variable domain, with the rest obtained from reference TRBV29-1 and TRBJ1-2, is as follows: SAVISQKPSRDICQRGTSLTIQCQVDSQVTMMFWYRQQPGQSLTLIATANQGSEATYESGFVIDKFPISRPNLTFSTLTVSNMSPEDSSIYLCSVPPQNSGGYTFGSGTRLTVV.